Sequencing of this T cell receptor beta chain was carried out in a study of T cell responses to AZD1222 COVID-19 vaccine. Findings and limits, study-wide: No repertoire was sampled before or during the peak T cell response, only after it.

This table comes from immunoSEQ multiplex PCR, and its TCRdb copy is limited to in-frame clones, with some not included. Among about 150,000 clones, 75% to 95% were seen once, and the ten largest hold around 2.8%. A note on this clone: Its antigen is undetermined.

Trimming cost V 0 bases and J 4 bases, with 13 bases left between them. The CDR3 contains 16 residues. Germline V lookup: CDR1 SGHAT, CDR2 FQNNGV. The rearrangement joins TRBV11-2 to TRBJ1-5, with D possibly being TRBD1 (6 bases). This clonotype originated in an adult in good health. This specimen was peripheral blood, taken on day 0 of MenACWY control vaccination. CDR3 DNA: TGTGCCAGCAGCTTAGACCCAACAGGGAGGAATCAGCCCCAGCATTTT. Residues: CASSLDPTGRNQPQHF.